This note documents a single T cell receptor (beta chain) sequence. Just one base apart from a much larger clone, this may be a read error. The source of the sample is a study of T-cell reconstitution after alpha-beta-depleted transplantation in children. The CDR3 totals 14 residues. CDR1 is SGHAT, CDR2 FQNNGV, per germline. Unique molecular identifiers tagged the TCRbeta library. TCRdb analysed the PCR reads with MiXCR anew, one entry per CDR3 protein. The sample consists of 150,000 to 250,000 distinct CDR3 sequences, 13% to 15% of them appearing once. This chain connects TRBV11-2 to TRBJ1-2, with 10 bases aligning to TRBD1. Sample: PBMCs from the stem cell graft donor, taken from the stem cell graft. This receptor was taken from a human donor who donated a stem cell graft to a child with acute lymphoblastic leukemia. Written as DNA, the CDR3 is TGTGCCAGCAGCTTATCGACAGGGGGCTCAGGCTTCACCTTC. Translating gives CASSLSTGGSGFTF.